Each of the 18 T cell receptor beta chains below was sequenced from the same sample in a study of blood T cell repertoires in COVID-19. The assay was immunoSEQ multiplex PCR, and TCRdb's table has in-frame clones only and misses some. The sample lists tens of thousands of clones; approximately 88% were seen once. Material: peripheral blood. Receptors were obtained from a man aged 55 to 70 with COVID-19, enrolled during active disease.

The chain couples TRBV5-1 to TRBJ2-7, with 11 positions matching TRBD1. Germline V gene sequence: CDR1 SGHRS, CDR2 YFSETQ. Trimming cost V 1 base and J 4 bases; bases outside gene matches: 7. This CDR3 spans 16 amino acids. CDR3 loop: CASSLSRTGGVYEQYF. CDR3 nucleotide sequence: TGCGCCAGCAGCTTGTCTAGGACAGGGGGCGTTTACGAGCAGTACTTC.

The V and J genes are TRBV19 and TRBJ2-3, with a weak D call TRBD2 (6 bases). The V and J ends lost 1 base and 8 bases respectively, with 19 bases between them. The length of the CDR3 is 16 residues. The V gene's germline CDR1 is LNHDA and CDR2 SQIVND (reference sequence). CDR3 in DNA: TGTGCCAGTAGTATAGCATTCGGTGGTAAGGAGGGTACGCAGTATTTT. Translation: CASSIAFGGKEGTQYF.

The CDR3 loop reads CASSWGQGDRAFF. The CDR3 nucleotides are TGTGCCAGCAGTTGGGGACAGGGGGACAGAGCTTTCTTT. The gene calls are TRBV6-6 and TRBJ1-1, with 11 bases matching TRBD1. V trimming: 4 bases; J trimming: 10 bases; junction bases outside the gene matches: 5. The CDR3 is 13 residues long. CDR1 and CDR2 from the germline V gene are MNHNY and SVGAGI (reference sequence).

V usage is TRBV27 and J usage is TRBJ1-1; 7 bases are shared with TRBD1. The V gene's germline CDR1 is MNHEY and CDR2 SMNVEV (reference sequence). The CDR3 loop spans 15 amino acids. Trimming took 3 bases from V and 4 from J; bases not matched to a gene: 8. The CDR3 sequence is CASSFDPGGSTEAFF. The CDR3 nucleotides are TGTGCCAGCAGTTTCGACCCAGGGGGTAGCACTGAAGCTTTCTTT.

The rearrangement joins TRBV6-1 to TRBJ1-2; tentatively, D is TRBD1 (5 bases). The V gene's germline CDR1 is MNHNS and CDR2 SASEGT. CDR3 size: 13 residues. The V end lost 1 base, the J end lost 4 bases, and 7 bases lay between the germline ends. CDR3 nucleotides: TGTGCCAGCAGTGAAGGGGGCACCTATGGCTACACCTTC. Protein sequence: CASSEGGTYGYTF.

The rearrangement links TRBV5-5 to TRBJ2-1; 12 nucleotides match TRBD2. CDR1 SGHKS and CDR2 YYEKEE come from the germline V gene (reference sequence). This CDR3 has 13 residues. The trim removed 8 bases at V and 10 bases at J, leaving 7 bases unmatched. The DNA of the CDR3 is TGTGCCAGTAAGACTAGCGGGGGTCCCGAGCAGTTCTTC. It specifies CASKTSGGPEQFF.

The chain uses TRBV28 and TRBJ1-2, with 11 bases that match TRBD1. Germline CDR1 reads MDHEN; CDR2 reads SYDVKM. This CDR3 contains 15 residues. Trimming removed 6 bases from V and 5 bases from J; junction bases left unmatched: 8. The DNA of the CDR3 is TGTGCCAGCAGCCCCGGGACAGGGGGAGGGTATGGCTACACCTTC. Residues: CASSPGTGGGYGYTF.

V usage is TRBV6-1 and J usage is TRBJ1-4; no clear D gene. CDR1 and CDR2 (germline): MNHNS, SASEGT. This CDR3 region has 22 residues. V was trimmed by 1 base and J by 4 bases, leaving 31 bases between them. CDR3 region: CASSEGPIGFSGSYSLNEKLFF. The CDR3 DNA reads TGTGCCAGCAGTGAAGGTCCGATAGGGTTCAGCGGATCCTATTCTCTTAATGAAAAACTGTTTTTT.

The V and J genes are TRBV30 and TRBJ2-7; perhaps TRBD2 as D (5 bases). CDR1 is GTSNPN and CDR2 is SVGIG in the germline V gene (reference sequence). V was trimmed by 2 bases and J by 5 bases, leaving 16 bases between them. The CDR3 is 14 amino acids. CDR3 in DNA: TGTGCCTGGAGTCCAGGACTGCCCCTAAACGAGCAGTACTTC. Protein sequence: CAWSPGLPLNEQYF.

The chain joins TRBV10-3 to TRBJ1-5; no firm D call. V was pared by 2 bases and J by 0 bases, with 8 bases between. The CDR3 is 15 amino acids. Germline CDR1 is ENHRY and CDR2 is SYGVKD. Here the CDR3 DNA reads TGTGCCATCAGTGAGGGGCTGCATAGCAATCAGCCCCAGCATTTT. It encodes CAISEGLHSNQPQHF.

The chain joins TRBV30 to TRBJ2-5; the D gene is possibly TRBD2 (6 bases). From germline, CDR1 is GTSNPN and CDR2 SVGIG (reference sequence). V lost 4 bases and J 4 bases, leaving 13 bases between the germline ends. This CDR3 is 13 amino acids long. CDR3 sequence: CAWTKMGGETQYF. In DNA form, the CDR3 reads TGTGCCTGGACAAAAATGGGGGGAGAGACCCAGTACTTC. The full variable domain, its missing parts supplied by reference TRBV30 and TRBJ2-5, is SQTIHQWPATLVQPVGSPLSLECTVEGTSNPNLYWYRQAAGRGLQLLFYSVGIGQISSEVPQNLSASRPQDRQFILSSKKLLLSDSGFYLCAWTKMGGETQYFGPGTRLLVL.

The chain has TRBV29-1 and TRBJ2-7, with 7 bases identical to TRBD2. The CDR3 consists of 15 residues. Germline trimming cut 0 bases from V and 4 bases from J; bases unmatched to any gene: 9. Germline values: CDR1 SQVTM, CDR2 ANQGSEA. CDR3 sequence: CSVEEGEGSRYEQYF. The CDR3 bases are TGCAGCGTTGAAGAAGGGGAGGGGAGTAGGTACGAGCAGTACTTC.

The rearrangement joins TRBV19 to TRBJ2-1; 7 nucleotides agree with TRBD1. This CDR3 is built from 15 residues. The germline V gene encodes CDR1 LNHDA and CDR2 SQIVND (reference sequence). The J segment lost 3 bases and the V segment lost 5 bases, leaving 7 bases of the junction unmatched. The CDR3 reads CASSGRQGSYNEQFF. In DNA, the CDR3 is TGTGCCAGTAGTGGACGACAGGGAAGCTACAATGAGCAGTTCTTC. Drawing the rest from reference TRBV19 and TRBJ2-1, the complete variable domain is DGGITQSPKYLFRKEGQNVTLSCEQNLNHDAMYWYRQDPGQGLRLIYYSQIVNDFQKGDIAEGYSVSREKKESFPLTVTSAQKNPTAFYLCASSGRQGSYNEQFFGPGTRLTVL.

The chain links TRBV11-2 to TRBJ2-7; TRBD1 aligns across 10 bases. CDR1 SGHAT and CDR2 FQNNGV come from the germline V gene. This CDR3 has 14 amino acids. The CDR3 loop reads CATHTGTGAYEQYF. DNA for the CDR3: TGTGCTACGCATACGGGGACAGGGGCCTACGAGCAGTACTTC.

The V and J genes are TRBV7-8 and TRBJ2-5; 7 bases map to TRBD1. The ends lost 6 bases at V and 1 base at J; junction bases unmatched: 5. The germline CDR1 and CDR2 sequences are SGHVS and FQNEAQ. This CDR3 has 14 amino acids. As DNA, the CDR3 is TGTGCCAGCAGACGCCGGGACAGCCAAGAGACCCAGTACTTC. Encoded protein: CASRRRDSQETQYF.

This clone occurred once. This chain uses TRBV19 with TRBJ2-1, with 8 bases fitting TRBD1. V trimming: 7 bases; J trimming: 6 bases; junction bases outside the gene matches: 8. The CDR3 is 14 residues long. Germline values: CDR1 LNHDA, CDR2 SQIVND (reference sequence). The CDR3 bases are TGTGCCAGTACCCAGGGGGCAGGGGGCAATGAGCAGTTCTTC. The encoded protein is CASTQGAGGNEQFF.

This chain joins TRBV9 and TRBJ2-1; no clear D gene. Germline V gene data show CDR1 as SGDLS and CDR2 as YYNGEE. The germline V and J ends were trimmed by 4 bases and 0 bases, with 14 bases remaining between them. The CDR3 runs 16 residues. CDR3 region: CASSPSAPNSYNEQFF. The CDR3 nucleotides are TGTGCCAGCAGCCCCAGTGCCCCCAACTCCTACAATGAGCAGTTCTTC.

The chain links TRBV28 to TRBJ2-3, with D possibly being TRBD2 (6 bases). CDR3 size: 15 residues. Germline V gene data show CDR1 as MDHEN and CDR2 as SYDVKM. V was trimmed by 2 bases and J by 0 bases, leaving 9 bases between them. The CDR3 coding sequence is TGTGCCAGCAGTTTAGCGGGACCCAGCACAGATACGCAGTATTTT. This codes for CASSLAGPSTDTQYF.